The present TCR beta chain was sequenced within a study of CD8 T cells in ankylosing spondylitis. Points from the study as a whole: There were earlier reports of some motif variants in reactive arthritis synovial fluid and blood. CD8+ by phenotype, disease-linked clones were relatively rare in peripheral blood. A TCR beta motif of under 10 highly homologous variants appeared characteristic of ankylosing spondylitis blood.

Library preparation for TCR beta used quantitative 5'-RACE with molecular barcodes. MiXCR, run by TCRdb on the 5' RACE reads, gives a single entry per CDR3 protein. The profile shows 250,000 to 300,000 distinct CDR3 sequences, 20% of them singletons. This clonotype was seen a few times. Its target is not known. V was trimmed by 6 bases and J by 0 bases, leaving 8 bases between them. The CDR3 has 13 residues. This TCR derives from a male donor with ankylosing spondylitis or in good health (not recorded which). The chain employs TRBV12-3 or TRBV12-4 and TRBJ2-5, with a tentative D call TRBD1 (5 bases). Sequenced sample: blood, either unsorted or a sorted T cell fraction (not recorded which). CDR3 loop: CASRTTDQETQYF. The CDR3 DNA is TGTGCCAGCAGGACGACAGACCAAGAGACCCAGTACTTC.